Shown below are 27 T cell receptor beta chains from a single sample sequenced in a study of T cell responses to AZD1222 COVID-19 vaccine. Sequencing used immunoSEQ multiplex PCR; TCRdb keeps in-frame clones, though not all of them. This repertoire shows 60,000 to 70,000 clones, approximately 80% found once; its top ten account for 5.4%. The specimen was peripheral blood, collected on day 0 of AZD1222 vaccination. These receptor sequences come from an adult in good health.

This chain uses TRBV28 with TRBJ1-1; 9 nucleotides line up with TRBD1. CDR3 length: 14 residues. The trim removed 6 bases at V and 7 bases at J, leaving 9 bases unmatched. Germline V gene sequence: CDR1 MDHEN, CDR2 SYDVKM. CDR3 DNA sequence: TGTGCCAGCAGCCCCTTGGGACAGGGCCTTGAAGCTTTCTTT. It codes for CASSPLGQGLEAFF.

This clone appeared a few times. The CDR3 here is CASSVGPQGEQYF. Here the CDR3 DNA reads TGTGCCAGCAGTGTAGGACCCCAAGGGGAGCAGTACTTC. The chain couples TRBV2 to TRBJ2-7, with no clear D. The CDR3 runs 13 residues. The V end was cut by 4 bases, the J end by 7 bases, with 14 bases between. In germline, CDR1 is SNHLY, CDR2 FYNNEI.

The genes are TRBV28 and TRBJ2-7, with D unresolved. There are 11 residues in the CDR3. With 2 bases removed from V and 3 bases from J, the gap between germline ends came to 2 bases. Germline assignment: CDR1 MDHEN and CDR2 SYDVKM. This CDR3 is CASSLGYEQYF. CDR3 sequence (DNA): TGTGCCAGCAGTTTAGGCTACGAGCAGTACTTC.

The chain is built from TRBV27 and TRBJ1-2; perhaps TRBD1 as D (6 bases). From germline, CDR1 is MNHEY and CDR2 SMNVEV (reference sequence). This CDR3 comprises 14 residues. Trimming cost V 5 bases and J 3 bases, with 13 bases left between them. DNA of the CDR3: TGTGCCAGCAGTCCCCGGGGGGGCCACTATGGCTACACCTTC. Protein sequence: CASSPRGGHYGYTF.

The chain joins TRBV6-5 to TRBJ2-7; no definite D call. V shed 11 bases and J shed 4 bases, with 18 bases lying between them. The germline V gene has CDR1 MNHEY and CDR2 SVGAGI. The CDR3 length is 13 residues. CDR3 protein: CASSDGSLYEQYF. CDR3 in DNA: TGTGCCTCCTCGGACGGAAGCTTGTACGAGCAGTACTTC.

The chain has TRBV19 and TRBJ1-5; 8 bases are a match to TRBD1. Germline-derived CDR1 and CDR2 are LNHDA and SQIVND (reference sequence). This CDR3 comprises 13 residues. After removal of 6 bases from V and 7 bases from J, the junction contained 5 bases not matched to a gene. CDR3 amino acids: CASRRTGIQPQHF. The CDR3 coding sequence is TGTGCCAGTAGAAGGACAGGGATCCAGCCCCAGCATTTT.

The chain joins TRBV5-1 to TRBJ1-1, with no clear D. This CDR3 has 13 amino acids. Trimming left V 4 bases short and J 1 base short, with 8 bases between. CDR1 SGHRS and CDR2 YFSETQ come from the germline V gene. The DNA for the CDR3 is TGCGCCAGCAGCCCAACCGGGAACACTGAAGCTTTCTTT. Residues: CASSPTGNTEAFF.

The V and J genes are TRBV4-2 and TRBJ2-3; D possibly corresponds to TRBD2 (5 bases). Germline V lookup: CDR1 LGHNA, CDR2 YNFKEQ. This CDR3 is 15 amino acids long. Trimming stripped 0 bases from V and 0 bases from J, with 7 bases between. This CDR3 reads CASSQEGRSTDTQYF. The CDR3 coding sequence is TGTGCCAGCAGCCAAGAGGGGAGAAGCACAGATACGCAGTATTTT.

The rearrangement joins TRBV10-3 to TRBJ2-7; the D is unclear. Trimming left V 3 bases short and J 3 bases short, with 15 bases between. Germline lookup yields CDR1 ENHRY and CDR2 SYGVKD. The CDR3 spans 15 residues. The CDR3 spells CAISDSRRLNYEQYF. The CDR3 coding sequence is TGTGCCATCAGTGACTCACGCCGGTTAAACTACGAGCAGTACTTC.

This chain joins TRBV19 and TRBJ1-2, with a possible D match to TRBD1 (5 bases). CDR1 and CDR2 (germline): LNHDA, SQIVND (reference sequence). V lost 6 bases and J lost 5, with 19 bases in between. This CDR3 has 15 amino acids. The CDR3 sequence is CASSPQVSPIYGYTF. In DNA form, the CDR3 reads TGTGCCAGTAGCCCACAGGTCTCTCCGATATATGGCTACACCTTC.

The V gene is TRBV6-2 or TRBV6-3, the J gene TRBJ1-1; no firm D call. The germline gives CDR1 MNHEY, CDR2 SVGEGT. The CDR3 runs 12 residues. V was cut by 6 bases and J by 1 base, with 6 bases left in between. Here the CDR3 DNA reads TGTGCCAGCAGACCTAGGAACACTGAAGCTTTCTTT. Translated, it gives CASRPRNTEAFF.

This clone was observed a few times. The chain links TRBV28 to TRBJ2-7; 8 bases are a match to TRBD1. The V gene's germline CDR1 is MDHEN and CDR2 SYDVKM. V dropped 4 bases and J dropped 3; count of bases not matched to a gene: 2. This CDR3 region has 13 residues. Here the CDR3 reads CASSYRGNYEQYF. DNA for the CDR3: TGTGCCAGCAGTTACAGGGGGAACTACGAGCAGTACTTC.

CDR3: CASSLGEPRAGYTF. DNA of the CDR3: TGCGCCAGCAGCTTGGGGGAGCCCAGGGCTGGCTACACCTTC. The chain carries TRBV5-1 and TRBJ1-2; possibly TRBD1 for D (5 bases). There are 14 residues in the CDR3. Germline assignment: CDR1 SGHRS and CDR2 YFSETQ. V lost 0 bases to trimming and J lost 7 bases, with 13 bases between them.

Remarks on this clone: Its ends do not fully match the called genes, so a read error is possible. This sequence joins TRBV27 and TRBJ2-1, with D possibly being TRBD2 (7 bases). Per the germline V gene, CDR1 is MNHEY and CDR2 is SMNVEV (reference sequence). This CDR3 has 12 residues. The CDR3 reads CASSGGAGSWLF. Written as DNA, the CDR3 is TGTGCCAGCAGTGGGGGGGCTGGGAGTTGGCTCTTC.

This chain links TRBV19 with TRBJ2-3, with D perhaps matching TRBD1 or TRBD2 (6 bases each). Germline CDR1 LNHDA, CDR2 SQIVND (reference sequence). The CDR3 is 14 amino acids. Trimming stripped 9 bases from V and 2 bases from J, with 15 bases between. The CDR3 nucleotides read TGTGCCAGCCGTCCGGGGGCCAACACAGATACGCAGTATTTT. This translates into CASRPGANTDTQYF.

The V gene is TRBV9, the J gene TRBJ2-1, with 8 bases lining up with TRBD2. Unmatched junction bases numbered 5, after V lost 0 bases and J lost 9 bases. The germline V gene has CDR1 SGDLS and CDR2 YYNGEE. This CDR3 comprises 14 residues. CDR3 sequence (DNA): TGTGCCAGCAGCGTAGTTTCGGGGGGGTCTGAGCAGTTCTTC. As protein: CASSVVSGGSEQFF.

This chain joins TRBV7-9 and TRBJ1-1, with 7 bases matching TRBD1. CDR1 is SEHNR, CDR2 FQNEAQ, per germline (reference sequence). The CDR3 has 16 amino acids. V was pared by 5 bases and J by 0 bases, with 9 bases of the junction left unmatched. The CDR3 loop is CASSPLGQPMNTEAFF. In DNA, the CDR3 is TGTGCCAGCAGCCCCCTGGGACAGCCTATGAACACTGAAGCTTTCTTT.

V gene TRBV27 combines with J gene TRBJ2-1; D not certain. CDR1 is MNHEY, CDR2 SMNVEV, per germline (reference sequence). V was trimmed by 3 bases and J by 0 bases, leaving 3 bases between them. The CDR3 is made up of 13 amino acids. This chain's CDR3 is CASSFYSYNEQFF. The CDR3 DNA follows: TGTGCCAGCAGTTTCTACTCCTACAATGAGCAGTTCTTC.

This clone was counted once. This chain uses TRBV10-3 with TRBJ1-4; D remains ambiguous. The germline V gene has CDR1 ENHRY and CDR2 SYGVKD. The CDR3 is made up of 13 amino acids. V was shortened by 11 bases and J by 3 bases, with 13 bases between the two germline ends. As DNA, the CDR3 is TGTGCCGGTTCTCGTGGGGCTAATGAAAAACTGTTTTTT. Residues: CAGSRGANEKLFF.

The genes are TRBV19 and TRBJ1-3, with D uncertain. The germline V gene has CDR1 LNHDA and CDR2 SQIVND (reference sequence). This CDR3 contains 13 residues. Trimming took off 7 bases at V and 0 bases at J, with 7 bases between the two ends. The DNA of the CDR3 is TGTGCCAGTATGGGATTCTCTGGAAACACCATATATTTT. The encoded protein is CASMGFSGNTIYF.

This CDR3 reads CASRGTGGFEAEAFF. CDR3 coding DNA: TGTGCCAGCAGAGGGACAGGGGGCTTCGAGGCTGAAGCTTTCTTT. The V gene is TRBV2, the J gene TRBJ1-1, with 12 bases that match TRBD1. This CDR3 contains 15 residues. Trimming at V came to 6 bases and at J to 6 bases, leaving 8 bases not matched to a gene. The germline V gene has CDR1 SNHLY and CDR2 FYNNEI. The full variable domain, completed using reference TRBV2 and TRBJ1-1, is EPEVTQTPSHQVTQMGQEVILRCVPISNHLYFYWYRQILGQKVEFLVSFYNNEISEKSEIFDDQFSVERPDGSNFTLKIRSTKLEDSAMYFCASRGTGGFEAEAFFGQGTRLTVV.

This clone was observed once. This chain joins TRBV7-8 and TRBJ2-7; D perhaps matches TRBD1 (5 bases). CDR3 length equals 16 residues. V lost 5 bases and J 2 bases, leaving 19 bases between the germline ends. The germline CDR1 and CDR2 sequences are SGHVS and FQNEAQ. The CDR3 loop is CASSPRPFTGAYEQYF. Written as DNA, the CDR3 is TGTGCCAGCAGCCCCCGCCCGTTTACAGGCGCCTACGAGCAGTACTTC.

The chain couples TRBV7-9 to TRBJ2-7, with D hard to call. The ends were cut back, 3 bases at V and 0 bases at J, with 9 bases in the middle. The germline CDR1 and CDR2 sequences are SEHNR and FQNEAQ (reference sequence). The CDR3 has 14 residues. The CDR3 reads CASSFRPDSYEQYF. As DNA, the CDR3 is TGTGCCAGCAGCTTCAGACCAGACTCCTACGAGCAGTACTTC. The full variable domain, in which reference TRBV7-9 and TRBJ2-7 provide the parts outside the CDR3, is DTGVSQNPRHKITKRGQNVTFRCDPISEHNRLYWYRQTLGQGPEFLTYFQNEAQLEKSRLLSDRFSAERPKGSFSTLEIQRTEQGDSAMYLCASSFRPDSYEQYFGPGTRLTVT.

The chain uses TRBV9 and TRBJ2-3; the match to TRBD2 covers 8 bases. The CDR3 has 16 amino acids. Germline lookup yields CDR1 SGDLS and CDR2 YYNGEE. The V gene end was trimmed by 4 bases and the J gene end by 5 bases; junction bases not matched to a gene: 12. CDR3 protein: CASSPPGLAGQDTQYF. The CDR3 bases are TGTGCCAGCAGCCCCCCCGGGCTAGCGGGCCAAGATACGCAGTATTTT.

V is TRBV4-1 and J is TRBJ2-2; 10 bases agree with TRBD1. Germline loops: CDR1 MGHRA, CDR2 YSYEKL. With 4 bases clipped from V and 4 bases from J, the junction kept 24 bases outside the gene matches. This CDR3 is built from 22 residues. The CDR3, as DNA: TGCGCCAGCAGCCTCCTTAAGTTCGCCGGGACAGGGGCGTGGGAATCCACCGGGGAGCTGTTTTTT. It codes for CASSLLKFAGTGAWESTGELFF.

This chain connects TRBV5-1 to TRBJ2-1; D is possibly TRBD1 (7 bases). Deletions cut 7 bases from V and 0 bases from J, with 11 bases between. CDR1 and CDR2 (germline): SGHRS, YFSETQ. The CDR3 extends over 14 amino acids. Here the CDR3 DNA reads TGCGCCAGCGGCGGGGACAGCTCCTACAATGAGCAGTTCTTC. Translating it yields CASGGDSSYNEQFF.

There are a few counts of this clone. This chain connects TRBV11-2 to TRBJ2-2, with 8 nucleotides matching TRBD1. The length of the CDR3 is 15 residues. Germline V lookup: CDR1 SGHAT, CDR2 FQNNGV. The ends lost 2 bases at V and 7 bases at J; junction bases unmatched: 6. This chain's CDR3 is CASSLNQGAVGELFF. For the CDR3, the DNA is TGTGCCAGCAGCTTAAATCAGGGGGCAGTCGGGGAGCTGTTTTTT.